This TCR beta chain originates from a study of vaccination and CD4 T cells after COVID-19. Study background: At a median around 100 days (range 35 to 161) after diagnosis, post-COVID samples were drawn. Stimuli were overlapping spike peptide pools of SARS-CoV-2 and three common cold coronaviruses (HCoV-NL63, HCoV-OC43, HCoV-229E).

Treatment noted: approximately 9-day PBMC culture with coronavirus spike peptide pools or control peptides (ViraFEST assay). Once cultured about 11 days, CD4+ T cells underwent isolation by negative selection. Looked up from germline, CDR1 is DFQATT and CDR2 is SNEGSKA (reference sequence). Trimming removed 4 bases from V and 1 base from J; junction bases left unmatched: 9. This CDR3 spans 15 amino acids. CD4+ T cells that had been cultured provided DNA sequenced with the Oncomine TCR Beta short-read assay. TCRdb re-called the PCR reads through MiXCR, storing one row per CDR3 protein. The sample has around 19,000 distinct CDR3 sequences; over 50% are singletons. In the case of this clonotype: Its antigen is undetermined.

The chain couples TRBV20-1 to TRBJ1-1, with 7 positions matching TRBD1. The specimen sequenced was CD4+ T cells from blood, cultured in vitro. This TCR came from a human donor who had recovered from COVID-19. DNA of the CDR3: TGCAGTGCTAACCCGAGACAGGGAACGAACACTGAAGCTTTCTTT. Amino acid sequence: CSANPRQGTNTEAFF.